The rows below give T cell receptor beta chains drawn from one sample of a study of monozygotic twins with inflammatory bowel disease. TCRdb re-called the 5' RACE reads and shows each CDR3 protein once, DNA omitted. This repertoire includes a few hundred thousand distinct CDR3 sequences. Sequencing used blood. The receptors derive from a human donor with ulcerative colitis or Crohn's disease, or a healthy co-twin of an affected twin (not recorded which). Both conserved end residues are part of each CDR3.

CDR3 protein	V gene	J gene
CASSNFRDGNQPQHF	TRBV19	TRBJ1-5
CATSPRLSNQPQHF	TRBV24-1	TRBJ1-5
CASSLTALGGFNTEAFF	TRBV7-3	TRBJ1-1
CASSPLLPRGKTEAFF	TRBV18	TRBJ1-1
CASRPTGRGSSYEQYF	TRBV12-2	TRBJ2-7
CASSGTGGLFGYTF	TRBV3-1	TRBJ1-2
CSARVQGDSSPLHF	TRBV20-1	TRBJ1-6
CASSRGLAGSADTQYF	TRBV6-1	TRBJ2-3
CSAREGTGPYEQYF	TRBV29-1	TRBJ2-7
CASSVTGPYEQYF	TRBV6-2/TRBV6-3	TRBJ2-7
CASSQNGQGNTEAFF	TRBV4-2	TRBJ1-1
CASSFGPRGQGADTQYF	TRBV5-1	TRBJ2-3
CATSAGQNQPQHF	TRBV15	TRBJ1-5
CAISELLVGTSVSEKLFF	TRBV10-3	TRBJ1-4
CASSRDGANYGYTF	TRBV7-9	TRBJ1-2
CASSSPESPNNEQFF	TRBV28	TRBJ2-1
CASSLTGEDEQFF	TRBV28	TRBJ2-1
CASSVDRAETQYF	TRBV5-1	TRBJ2-5
CASSPVINNQPQHF	TRBV18	TRBJ1-5
CASSRSGQGGYEQYF	TRBV7-2	TRBJ2-7
CASSQVRETNEKLFF	TRBV4-3	TRBJ1-4